This TCR beta chain was identified during a study of T-cell reconstitution after alpha-beta-depleted transplantation in children (dated by TCRdb to 2016 to 2017). At the level of the whole study: Using TCR repertoire profiling, the study quantitatively followed how T-cell immune reconstitution unfolded in children after TCRalphabeta/CD19-depleted allogeneic hematopoietic cell transplantation. Here is what the overall study found, with its caveats: Over subsequent months, a decline in hyperexpanded clone frequencies was noted, and after one year, T-cell counts and TCRbeta diversity were mostly ascribed to newly produced T cells. The apparently early recovery of alphabetaT-cell counts about two months after transplant reportedly depended on only several hundred rapidly expanded clones that came from non-depleted graft cells. In some patients, the high TCRbeta diversity seen at day 60 was put down to recipient T cells and intrathymic progenitors that had survived conditioning.

The V end loses 7 bases and the J end loses 3 bases, and a stretch of 15 bases separates them. Including cysteine and phenylalanine, the CDR3 has 13 amino acids. Only CDR3 DNA remains: 39 bases, in frame from the first base. CDR1 and CDR2 (SQVTM, ANQGSEA) derive from the germline V gene. The library was made by PCR. The run used an Illumina HiSeq 2500. TCR libraries were prepared with molecular barcoding, using unique molecular identifiers to normalize TCRbeta repertoire quantification. TCRdb trimmed the raw reads at Q25, called clones with MiXCR and kept productive beta chains. A single entry per CDR3 protein holds the most common genes and DNA from its merged rows. The sample table holds around 450,000 distinct CDR3 sequences, of which 10% were seen once. The top ten clonotypes cover about 2% of the sample. This clonotype was counted at least ten times. No antigen is known for it. Base qualities were left out, and no much larger clone turns up one base away.

The intended sense of this specimen's treatment or condition label: allogeneic hematopoietic cell transplantation with graft depleted of TCRalphabeta T cells and CD19 B cells. The children who served as transplant recipients had been given grafts of TCRalphabeta/CD19-depleted allogeneic hematopoietic cells. Sequencing used PBMCs, obtained before TCRalphabeta/CD19-depleted stem cell transplant. The chain is assembled from TRBV29-1 and TRBJ1-1; the D gene is perhaps TRBD1, on 5 matching bases. The clonotype comes from a child aged 2-15 years with inherited bone marrow failure, due to receive a stem cell transplant. The base sequence is TGCAGCGCCAGCGACAGCATATACACTGAAGCTTTCTTT. Protein translation: CSASDSIYTEAFF. With the portions outside the CDR3 filled from the reference TRBV29-1 and TRBJ1-1 genes, the complete variable region becomes SAVISQKPSRDICQRGTSLTIQCQVDSQVTMMFWYRQQPGQSLTLIATANQGSEATYESGFVIDKFPISRPNLTFSTLTVSNMSPEDSSIYLCSASDSIYTEAFFGQGTRLTVV.